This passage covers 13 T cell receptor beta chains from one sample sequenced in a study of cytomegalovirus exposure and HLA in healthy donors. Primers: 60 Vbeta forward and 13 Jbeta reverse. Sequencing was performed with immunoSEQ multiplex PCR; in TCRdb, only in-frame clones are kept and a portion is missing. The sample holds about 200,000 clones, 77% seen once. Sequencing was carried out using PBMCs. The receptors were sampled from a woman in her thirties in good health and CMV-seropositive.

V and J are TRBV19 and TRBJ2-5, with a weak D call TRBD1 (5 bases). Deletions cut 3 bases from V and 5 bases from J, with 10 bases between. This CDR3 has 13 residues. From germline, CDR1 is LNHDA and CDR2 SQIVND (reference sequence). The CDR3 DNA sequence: TGTGCCAGTAGTATGCAGGGATTGGAGACCCAGTACTTC. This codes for CASSMQGLETQYF. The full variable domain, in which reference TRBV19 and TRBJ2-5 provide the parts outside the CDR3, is DGGITQSPKYLFRKEGQNVTLSCEQNLNHDAMYWYRQDPGQGLRLIYYSQIVNDFQKGDIAEGYSVSREKKESFPLTVTSAQKNPTAFYLCASSMQGLETQYFGPGTRLLVL.

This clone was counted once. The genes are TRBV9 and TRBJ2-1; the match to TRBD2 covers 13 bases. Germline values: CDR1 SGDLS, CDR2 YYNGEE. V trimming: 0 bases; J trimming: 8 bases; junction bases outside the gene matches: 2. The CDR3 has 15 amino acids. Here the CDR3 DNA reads TGTGCCAGCAGCGTAGGGACTAGCGGGAGTGATGAGCAGTTCTTC. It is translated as CASSVGTSGSDEQFF.

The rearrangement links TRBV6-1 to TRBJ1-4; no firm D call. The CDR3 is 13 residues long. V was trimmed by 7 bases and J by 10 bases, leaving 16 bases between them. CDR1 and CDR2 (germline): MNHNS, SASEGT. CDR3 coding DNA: TGTGCCAGCAAAGGACCCCTCGGAGGAAAACTGTTTTTT. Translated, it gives CASKGPLGGKLFF.

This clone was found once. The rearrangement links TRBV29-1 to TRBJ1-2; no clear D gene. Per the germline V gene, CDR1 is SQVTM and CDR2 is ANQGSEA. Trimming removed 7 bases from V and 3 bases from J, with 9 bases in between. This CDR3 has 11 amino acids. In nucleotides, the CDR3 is TGCAGCGGAGATCACGACTATGGCTACACCTTC. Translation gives CSGDHDYGYTF.

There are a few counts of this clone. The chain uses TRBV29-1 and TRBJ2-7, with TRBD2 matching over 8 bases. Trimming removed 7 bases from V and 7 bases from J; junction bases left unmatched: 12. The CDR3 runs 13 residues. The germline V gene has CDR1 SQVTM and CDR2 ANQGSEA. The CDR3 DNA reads TGCAGCGCCATCGGGAGGGAAAGAAGTGAGCAGTACTTC. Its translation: CSAIGRERSEQYF.

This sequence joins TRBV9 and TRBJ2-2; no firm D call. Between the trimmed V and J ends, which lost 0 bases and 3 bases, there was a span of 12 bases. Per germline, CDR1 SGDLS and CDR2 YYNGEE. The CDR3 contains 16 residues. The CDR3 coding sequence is TGTGCCAGCAGCGTAGACGGCGGAACCTACACCGGGGAGCTGTTTTTT. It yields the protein CASSVDGGTYTGELFF.

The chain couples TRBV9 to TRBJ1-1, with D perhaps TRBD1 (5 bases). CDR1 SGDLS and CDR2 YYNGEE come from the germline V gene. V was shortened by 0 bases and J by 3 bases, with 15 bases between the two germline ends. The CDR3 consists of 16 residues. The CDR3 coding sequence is TGTGCCAGCAGCGTAGCTCCCCAGGGAGGGGACACTGAAGCTTTCTTT. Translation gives CASSVAPQGGDTEAFF.

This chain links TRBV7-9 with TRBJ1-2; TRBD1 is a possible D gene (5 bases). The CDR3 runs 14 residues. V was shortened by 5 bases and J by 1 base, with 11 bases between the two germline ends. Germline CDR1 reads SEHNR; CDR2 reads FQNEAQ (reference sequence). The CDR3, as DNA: TGTGCCAGCAGCCCCTGGGGGGTTAACTATGGCTACACCTTC. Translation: CASSPWGVNYGYTF.

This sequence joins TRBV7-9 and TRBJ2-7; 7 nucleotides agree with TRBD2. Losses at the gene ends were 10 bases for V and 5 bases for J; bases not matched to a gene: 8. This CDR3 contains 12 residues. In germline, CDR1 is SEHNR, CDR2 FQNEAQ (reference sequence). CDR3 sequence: CATERDRNEQYF. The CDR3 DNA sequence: TGTGCCACCGAGCGGGATAGGAACGAGCAGTACTTC.

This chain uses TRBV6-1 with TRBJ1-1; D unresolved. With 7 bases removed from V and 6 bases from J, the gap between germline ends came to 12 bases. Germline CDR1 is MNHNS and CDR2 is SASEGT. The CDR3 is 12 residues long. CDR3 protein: CASTGVGPEAFF. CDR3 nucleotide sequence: TGTGCCAGCACCGGGGTAGGGCCTGAAGCTTTCTTT.

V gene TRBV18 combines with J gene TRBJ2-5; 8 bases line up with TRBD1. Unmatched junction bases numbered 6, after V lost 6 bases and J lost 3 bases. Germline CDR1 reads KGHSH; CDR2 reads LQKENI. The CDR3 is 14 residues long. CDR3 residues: CASSPWGQEETQYF. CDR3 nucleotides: TGTGCCAGCTCGCCTTGGGGACAGGAAGAGACCCAGTACTTC.

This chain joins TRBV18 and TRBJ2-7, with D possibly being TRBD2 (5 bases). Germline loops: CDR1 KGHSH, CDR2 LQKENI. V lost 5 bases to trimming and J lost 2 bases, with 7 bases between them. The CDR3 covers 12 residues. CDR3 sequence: CASSGLTYEQYF. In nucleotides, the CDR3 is TGTGCCAGCTCAGGACTGACCTACGAGCAGTACTTC.

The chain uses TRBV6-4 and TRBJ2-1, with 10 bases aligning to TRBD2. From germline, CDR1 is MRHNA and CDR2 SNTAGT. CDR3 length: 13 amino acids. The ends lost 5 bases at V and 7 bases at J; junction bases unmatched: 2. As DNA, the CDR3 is TGTGCCAGCAGTTCTAGCGGGGGAAATGAGCAGTTCTTC. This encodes CASSSSGGNEQFF.